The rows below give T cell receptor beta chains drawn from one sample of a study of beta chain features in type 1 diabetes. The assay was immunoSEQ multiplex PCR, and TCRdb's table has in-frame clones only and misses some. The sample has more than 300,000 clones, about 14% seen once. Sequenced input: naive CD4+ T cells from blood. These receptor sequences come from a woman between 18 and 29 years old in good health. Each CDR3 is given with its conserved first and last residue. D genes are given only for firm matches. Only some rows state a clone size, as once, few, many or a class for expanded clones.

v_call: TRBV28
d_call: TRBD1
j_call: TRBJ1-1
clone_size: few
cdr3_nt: TGTGCCACTAAGACAGGGCTCGAAGCTTTCTTT
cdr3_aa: CATKTGLEAFF

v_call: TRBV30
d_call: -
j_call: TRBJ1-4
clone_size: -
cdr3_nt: TGTGCCTGGAGTGTACTAAGGTCCCTTGCAACTAATGAAAAACTGTTTTTT
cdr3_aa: CAWSVLRSLATNEKLFF

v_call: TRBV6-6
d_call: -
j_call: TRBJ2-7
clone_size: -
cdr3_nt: TGTGCCAGCAGTTCCACCTACGAGCAGTACTTC
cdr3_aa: CASSSTYEQYF

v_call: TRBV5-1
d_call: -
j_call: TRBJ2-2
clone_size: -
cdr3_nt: TGCGCCAGCAGCTCCCTAACGGGGGATAACACCGGGGAGCTGTTTTTT
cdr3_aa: CASSSLTGDNTGELFF

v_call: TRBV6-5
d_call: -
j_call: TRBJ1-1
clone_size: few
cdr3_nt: TGTGCCAGCAGTTATGGGCCAGCGAACACTGAAGCTTTCTTT
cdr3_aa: CASSYGPANTEAFF

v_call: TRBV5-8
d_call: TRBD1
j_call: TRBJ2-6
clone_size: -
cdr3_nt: TGTGCCAGCAGCGGTGACAGGGGAACGTTCTCTGGGGCCAACGTCCTGACTTTC
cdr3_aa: CASSGDRGTFSGANVLTF

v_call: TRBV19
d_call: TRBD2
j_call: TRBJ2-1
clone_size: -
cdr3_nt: TGTGCCAGTAGCCGGACTAGCGGAAGCTCCTACAATGAGCAGTTCTTC
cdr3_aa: CASSRTSGSSYNEQFF

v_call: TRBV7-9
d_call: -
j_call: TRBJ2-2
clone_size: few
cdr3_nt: TGTGCCAGCAGCGCACGCGGGGAGAACACCGGGGAGCTGTTTTTT
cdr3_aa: CASSARGENTGELFF

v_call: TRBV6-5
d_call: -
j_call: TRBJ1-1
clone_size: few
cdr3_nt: TGTGCCAGCAGTGCCGGGACACCGAACACTGAAGCTTTCTTT
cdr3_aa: CASSAGTPNTEAFF

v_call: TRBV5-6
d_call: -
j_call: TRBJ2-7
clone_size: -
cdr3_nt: TGTGCCAGCAGCTTCACAGGGATTCGGTCCTACGAGCAGTACTTC
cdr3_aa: CASSFTGIRSYEQYF

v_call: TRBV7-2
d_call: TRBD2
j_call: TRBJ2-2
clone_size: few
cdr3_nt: TGTGCCAGCAGATCCTCGGGAGGCACCGGGGAGCTGTTTTTT
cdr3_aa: CASRSSGGTGELFF

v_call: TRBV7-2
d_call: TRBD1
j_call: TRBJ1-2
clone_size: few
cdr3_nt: TGTGCCAGCAGCTTAGCTAGACAGGGTATCGGCTACACCTTC
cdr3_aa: CASSLARQGIGYTF

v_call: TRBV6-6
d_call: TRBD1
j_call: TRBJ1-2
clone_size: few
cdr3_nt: TGTGCCAGCAGTTACTCTACGGGACAGACCTCCGGCTACACCTTC
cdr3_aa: CASSYSTGQTSGYTF

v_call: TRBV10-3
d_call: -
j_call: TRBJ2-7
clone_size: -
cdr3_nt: TGTGCCATCAGTGAGCGGAGCGATAGCGAGCAGTACTTC
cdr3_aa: CAISERSDSEQYF

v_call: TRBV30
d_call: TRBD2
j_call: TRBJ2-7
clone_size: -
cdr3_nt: TGTGCCTGGGCCCGGGGGGGTTACAACCCGTACTTC
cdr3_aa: CAWARGGYNPYF

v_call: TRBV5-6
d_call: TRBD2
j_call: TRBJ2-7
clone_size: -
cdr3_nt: TGTGCCAGCAGCTTTAGTAGGACTAGCGGGAGCTCCTACGAGCAGTACTTC
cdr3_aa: CASSFSRTSGSSYEQYF

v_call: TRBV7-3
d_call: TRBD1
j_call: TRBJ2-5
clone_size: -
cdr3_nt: TGTGCCAGCAGCCGACGGGCGGGACAGGGCGGAGAGACCCAGTACTTC
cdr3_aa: CASSRRAGQGGETQYF

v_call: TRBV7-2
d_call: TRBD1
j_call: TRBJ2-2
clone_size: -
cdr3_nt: TGTGCCAGCAGCCCAGGGGGCGCAATTTCCGGGGAGCTGTTTTTT
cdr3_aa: CASSPGGAISGELFF

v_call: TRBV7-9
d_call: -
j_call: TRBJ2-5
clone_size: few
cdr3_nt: TGTGCCAGCAGCTTCCCCTCTAGGGAGACCCAGTACTTC
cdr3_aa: CASSFPSRETQYF

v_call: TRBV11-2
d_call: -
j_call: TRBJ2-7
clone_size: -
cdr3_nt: TGTGCCAGCAGACGCGGATTTAGCTCCTACGAGCAGTACTTC
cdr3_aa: CASRRGFSSYEQYF

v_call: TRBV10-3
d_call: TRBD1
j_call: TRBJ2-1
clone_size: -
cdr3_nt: TGTGCCATCAGTGATAAAACCGGGACAGGAGTCAATGAGCAGTTCTTC
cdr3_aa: CAISDKTGTGVNEQFF

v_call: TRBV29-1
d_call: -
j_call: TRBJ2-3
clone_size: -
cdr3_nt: TGCAGCGTTGATCTAGGTAGCACAGATACGCAGTATTTT
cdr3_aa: CSVDLGSTDTQYF

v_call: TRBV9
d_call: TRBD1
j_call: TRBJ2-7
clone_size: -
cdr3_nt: TGTGCCAGCAGCTTCGGACAGGGGGTTAGCGAGCAGTACTTC
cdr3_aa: CASSFGQGVSEQYF

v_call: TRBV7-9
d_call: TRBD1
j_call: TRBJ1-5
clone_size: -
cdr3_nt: TGTGCCAGCAGCTTAGGCGTTACAGGGGGTACAAGCAATCAGCCCCAGCATTTT
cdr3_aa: CASSLGVTGGTSNQPQHF

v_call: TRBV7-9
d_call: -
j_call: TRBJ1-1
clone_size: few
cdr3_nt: TGTGCCAGCAGCTTACTTGGCGGAAACACTGAAGCTTTCTTT
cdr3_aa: CASSLLGGNTEAFF

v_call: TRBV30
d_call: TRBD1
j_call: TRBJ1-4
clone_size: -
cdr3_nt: TGTGCCTGGAGCACGGGACAGTCCAATGAAAAACTGTTTTTT
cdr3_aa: CAWSTGQSNEKLFF

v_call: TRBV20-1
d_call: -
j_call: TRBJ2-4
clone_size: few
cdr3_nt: TGCAGTGCTAAAGATGAGGGCATTCAGTACTTC
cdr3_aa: CSAKDEGIQYF

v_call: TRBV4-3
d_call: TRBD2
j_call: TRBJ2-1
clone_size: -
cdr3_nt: TGCGCCAGCAGCTTGGGACTAGCGGGCAATGAGCAGTTCTTC
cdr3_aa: CASSLGLAGNEQFF

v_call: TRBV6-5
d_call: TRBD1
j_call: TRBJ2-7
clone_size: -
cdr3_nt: TGTGCCAGCAGCTCGCTGAAGGACAGGGCCTACGAGCAGTACTTC
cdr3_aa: CASSSLKDRAYEQYF

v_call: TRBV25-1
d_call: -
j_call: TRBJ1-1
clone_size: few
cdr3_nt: TGTGCCAGCAGTGCCCTAGTCCCGGCTGAAGCTTTCTTT
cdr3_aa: CASSALVPAEAFF

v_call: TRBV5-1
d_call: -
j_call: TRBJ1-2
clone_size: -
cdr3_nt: TGCGCCAGCAGCTTGGCAGTAAGCTATGGCTACACCTTC
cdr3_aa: CASSLAVSYGYTF